This TCR beta chain is from a study of cytomegalovirus exposure and HLA in healthy donors. Findings of the study overall: The study listed around 150 cytomegalovirus-associated TCR beta chains. Researchers had no immune exposure information except CMV serostatus available.

CDR3 size: 13 residues. Germline CDR1 reads MRHNA; CDR2 reads SNTAGT. Germline trimming cut 5 bases from V and 9 bases from J; bases unmatched to any gene: 6. A multiplex PCR was run with 60 Vbeta primers and 13 Jbeta primers. Sequenced by immunoSEQ multiplex PCR; TCRdb stores in-frame clones only, minus some. The sample totals about 110,000 clones. About this clone: Its specificity is not known.

This receptor was taken from a man younger than 45 in good health and CMV-seronegative. J is TRBJ1-1 and V is TRBV6-4; 10 positions match TRBD1. Sequencing was performed on PBMCs. The DNA for the CDR3 is TGTGCCAGCAGTCCGACAGGGGGCCTTAAAGCTTTCTTT. Translating gives CASSPTGGLKAFF.